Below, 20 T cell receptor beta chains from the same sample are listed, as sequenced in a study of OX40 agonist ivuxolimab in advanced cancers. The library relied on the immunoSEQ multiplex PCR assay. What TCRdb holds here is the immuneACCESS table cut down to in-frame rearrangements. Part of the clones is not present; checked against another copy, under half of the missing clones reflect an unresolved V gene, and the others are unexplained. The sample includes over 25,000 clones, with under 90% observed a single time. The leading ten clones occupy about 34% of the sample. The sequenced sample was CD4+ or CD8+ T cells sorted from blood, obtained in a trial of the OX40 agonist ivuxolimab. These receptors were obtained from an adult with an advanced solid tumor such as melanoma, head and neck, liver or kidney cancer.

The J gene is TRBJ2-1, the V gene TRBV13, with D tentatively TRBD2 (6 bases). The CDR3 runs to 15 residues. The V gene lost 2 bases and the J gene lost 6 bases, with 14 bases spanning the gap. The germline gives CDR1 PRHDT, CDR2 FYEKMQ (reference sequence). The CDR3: CASSLSEGLSNEQFF. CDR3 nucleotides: TGTGCCAGCAGCTTATCGGAGGGCCTTAGCAATGAGCAGTTCTTC. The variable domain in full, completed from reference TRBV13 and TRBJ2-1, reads AAGVIQSPRHLIKEKRETATLKCYPIPRHDTVYWYQQGPGQDPQFLISFYEKMQSDKGSIPDRFSAQQFSDYHSELNMSSLELGDSALYFCASSLSEGLSNEQFFGPGTRLTVL.

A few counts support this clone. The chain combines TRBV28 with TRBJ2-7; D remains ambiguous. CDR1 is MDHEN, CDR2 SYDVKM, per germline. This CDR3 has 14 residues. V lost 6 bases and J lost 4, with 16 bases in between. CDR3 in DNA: TGTGCCAGCAGCTACCAGACTTACGAATACGAGCAGTACTTC. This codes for CASSYQTYEYEQYF.

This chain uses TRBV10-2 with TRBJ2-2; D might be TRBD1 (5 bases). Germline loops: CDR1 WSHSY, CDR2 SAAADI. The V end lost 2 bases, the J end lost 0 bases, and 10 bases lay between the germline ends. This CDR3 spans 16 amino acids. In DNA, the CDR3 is TGCGCCAGCAGTGAGGTCGTGGGGCCGAACACCGGGGAGCTGTTTTTT. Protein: CASSEVVGPNTGELFF.

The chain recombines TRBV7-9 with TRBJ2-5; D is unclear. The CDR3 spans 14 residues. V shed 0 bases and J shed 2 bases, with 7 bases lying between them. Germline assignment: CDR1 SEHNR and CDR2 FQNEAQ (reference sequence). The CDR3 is CASSLARQQETQYF. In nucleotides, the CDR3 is TGTGCCAGCAGCTTAGCCAGGCAACAAGAGACCCAGTACTTC.

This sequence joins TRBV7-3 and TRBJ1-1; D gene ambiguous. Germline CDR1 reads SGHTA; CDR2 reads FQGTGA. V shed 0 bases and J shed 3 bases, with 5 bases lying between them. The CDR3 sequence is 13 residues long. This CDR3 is CASSLTLDTEAFF. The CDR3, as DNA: TGTGCCAGCAGCTTAACGTTAGACACTGAAGCTTTCTTT. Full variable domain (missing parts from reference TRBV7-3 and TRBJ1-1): GAGVSQTPSNKVTEKGKYVELRCDPISGHTALYWYRQSLGQGPEFLIYFQGTGAADDSGLPNDRFFAVRPEGSVSTLKIQRTERGDSAVYLCASSLTLDTEAFFGQGTRLTVV.

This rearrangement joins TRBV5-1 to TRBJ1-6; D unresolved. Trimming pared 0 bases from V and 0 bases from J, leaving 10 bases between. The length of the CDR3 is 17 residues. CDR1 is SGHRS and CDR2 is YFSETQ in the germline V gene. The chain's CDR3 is CASSLAQTGSYNSPLHF. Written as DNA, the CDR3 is TGCGCCAGCAGCTTGGCCCAGACGGGCTCCTATAATTCACCCCTCCACTTT.

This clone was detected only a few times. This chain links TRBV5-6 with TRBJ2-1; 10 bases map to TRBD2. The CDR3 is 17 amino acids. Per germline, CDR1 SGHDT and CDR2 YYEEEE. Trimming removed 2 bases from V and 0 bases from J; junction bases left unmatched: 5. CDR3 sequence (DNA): TGTGCCAGCAGCTTAGCGGGAGGGCGTTCCTCCTACAATGAGCAGTTCTTC. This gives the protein CASSLAGGRSSYNEQFF.

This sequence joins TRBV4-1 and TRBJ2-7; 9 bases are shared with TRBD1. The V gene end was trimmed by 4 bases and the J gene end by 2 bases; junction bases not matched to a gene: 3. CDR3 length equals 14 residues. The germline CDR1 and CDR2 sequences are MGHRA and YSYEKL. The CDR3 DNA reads TGCGCCAGCAGCCCACGGACAGGGGCCTACGAGCAGTACTTC. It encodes CASSPRTGAYEQYF.

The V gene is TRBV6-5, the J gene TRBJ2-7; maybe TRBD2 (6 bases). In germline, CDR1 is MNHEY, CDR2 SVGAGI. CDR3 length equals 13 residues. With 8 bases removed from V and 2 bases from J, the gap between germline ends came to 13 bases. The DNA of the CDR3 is TGTGCCAGCTGTGGGGGGAATCCCTACGAGCAGTACTTC. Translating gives CASCGGNPYEQYF.

The CDR3 DNA sequence: TGTGCCACCAGCAGGGTAGACAGGAACTATGGCTACACCTTC. Protein sequence: CATSRVDRNYGYTF. This sequence joins TRBV15 and TRBJ1-2; possibly TRBD1 for D (6 bases). Germline-derived CDR1 and CDR2 are LNHNV and YYDKDF (reference sequence). Trimming removed 3 bases from V and 2 bases from J, with 10 bases in between. The CDR3 is 14 amino acids.

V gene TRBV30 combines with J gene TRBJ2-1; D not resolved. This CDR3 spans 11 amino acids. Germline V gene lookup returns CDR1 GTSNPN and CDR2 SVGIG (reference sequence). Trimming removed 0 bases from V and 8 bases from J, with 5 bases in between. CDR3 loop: CAWSVGDEQFF. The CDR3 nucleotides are TGTGCCTGGAGTGTAGGAGATGAGCAGTTCTTC.

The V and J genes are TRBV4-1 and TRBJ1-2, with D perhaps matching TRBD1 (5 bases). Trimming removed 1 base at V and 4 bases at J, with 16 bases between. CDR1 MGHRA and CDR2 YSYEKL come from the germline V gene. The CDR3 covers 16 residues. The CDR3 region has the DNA TGCGCCAGCAGCCAAGTTGGCGGAGGGGACGGCTATGGCTACACCTTC. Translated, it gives CASSQVGGGDGYGYTF.

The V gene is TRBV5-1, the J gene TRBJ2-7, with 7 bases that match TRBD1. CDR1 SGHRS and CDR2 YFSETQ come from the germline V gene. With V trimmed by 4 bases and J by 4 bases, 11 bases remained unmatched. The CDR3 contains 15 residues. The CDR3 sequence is CASSERQGMGYEQYF. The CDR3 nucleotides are TGCGCCAGCAGCGAAAGACAGGGTATGGGATACGAGCAGTACTTC.

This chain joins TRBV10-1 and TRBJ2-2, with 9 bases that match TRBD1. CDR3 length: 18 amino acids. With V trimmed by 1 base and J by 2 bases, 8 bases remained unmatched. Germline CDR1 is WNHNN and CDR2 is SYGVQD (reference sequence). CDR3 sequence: CASSEFPGQGTNTGELFF. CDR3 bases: TGCGCCAGCAGTGAGTTTCCGGGACAGGGAACCAACACCGGGGAGCTGTTTTTT.

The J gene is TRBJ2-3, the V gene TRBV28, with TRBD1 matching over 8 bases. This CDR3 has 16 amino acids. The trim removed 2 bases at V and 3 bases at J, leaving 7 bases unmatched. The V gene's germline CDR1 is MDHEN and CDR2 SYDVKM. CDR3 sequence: CASSLALGQETDTQYF. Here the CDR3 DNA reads TGTGCCAGCAGTTTAGCTCTGGGACAGGAGACAGATACGCAGTATTTT.

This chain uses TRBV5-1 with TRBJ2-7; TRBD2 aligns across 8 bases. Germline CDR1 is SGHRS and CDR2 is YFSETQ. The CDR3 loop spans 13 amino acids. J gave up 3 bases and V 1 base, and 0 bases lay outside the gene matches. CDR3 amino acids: CASSLTSGYEQYF. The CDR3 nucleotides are TGCGCCAGCAGCTTGACTAGCGGCTACGAGCAGTACTTC.

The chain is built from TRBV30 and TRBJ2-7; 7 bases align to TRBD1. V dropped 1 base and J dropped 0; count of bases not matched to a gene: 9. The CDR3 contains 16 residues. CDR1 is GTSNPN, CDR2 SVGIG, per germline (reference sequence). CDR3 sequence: CAWSGTPRGSSYEQYF. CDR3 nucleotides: TGTGCCTGGAGTGGTACCCCCAGGGGGTCCTCCTACGAGCAGTACTTC.

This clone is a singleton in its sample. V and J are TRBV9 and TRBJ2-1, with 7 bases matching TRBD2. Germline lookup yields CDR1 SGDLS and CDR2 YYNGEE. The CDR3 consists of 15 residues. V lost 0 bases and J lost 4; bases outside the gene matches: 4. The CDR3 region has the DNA TGTGCCAGCAGCGTAGACGGGAGGTTATACAATGAGCAGTTCTTC. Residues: CASSVDGRLYNEQFF.

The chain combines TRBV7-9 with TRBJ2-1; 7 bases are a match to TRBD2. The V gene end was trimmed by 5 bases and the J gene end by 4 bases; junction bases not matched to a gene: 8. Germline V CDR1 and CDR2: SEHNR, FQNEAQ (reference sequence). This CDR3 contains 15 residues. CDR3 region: CASSASSGPYNEQFF. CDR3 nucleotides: TGTGCCAGCAGCGCGTCTAGCGGACCTTACAATGAGCAGTTCTTC.

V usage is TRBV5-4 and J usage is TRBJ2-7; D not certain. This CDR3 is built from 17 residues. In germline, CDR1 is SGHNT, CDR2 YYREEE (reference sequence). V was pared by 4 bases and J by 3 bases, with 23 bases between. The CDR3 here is CASSQTSGAPTLYEQYF. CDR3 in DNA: TGTGCCAGCAGCCAAACTTCAGGTGCCCCTACCCTCTACGAGCAGTACTTC.